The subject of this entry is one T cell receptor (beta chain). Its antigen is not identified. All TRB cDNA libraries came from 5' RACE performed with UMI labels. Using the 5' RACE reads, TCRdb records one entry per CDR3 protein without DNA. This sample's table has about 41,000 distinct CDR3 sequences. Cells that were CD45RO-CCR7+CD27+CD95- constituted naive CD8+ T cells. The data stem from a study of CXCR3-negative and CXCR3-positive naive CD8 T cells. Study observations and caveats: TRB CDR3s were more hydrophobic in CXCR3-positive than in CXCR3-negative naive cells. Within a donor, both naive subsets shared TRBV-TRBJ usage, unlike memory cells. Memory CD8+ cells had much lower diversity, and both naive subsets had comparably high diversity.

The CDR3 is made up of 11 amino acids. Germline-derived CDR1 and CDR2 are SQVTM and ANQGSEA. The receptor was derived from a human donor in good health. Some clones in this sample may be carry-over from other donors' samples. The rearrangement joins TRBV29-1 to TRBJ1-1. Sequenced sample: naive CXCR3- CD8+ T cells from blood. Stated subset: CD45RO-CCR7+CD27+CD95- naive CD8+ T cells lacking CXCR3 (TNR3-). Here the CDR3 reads CSVDRNTEAFF.